The 26 T cell receptor beta chains below all came from one sample that was sequenced in a study of blood T cell repertoires in COVID-19. The method was immunoSEQ multiplex PCR; TCRdb's version includes in-frame clones alone and lacks a portion of them. The repertoire holds fewer than 150,000 clones, with approximately 80% as singletons. The source material was peripheral blood. These receptors all stem from a woman at least 80 years old in a cohort sampled during active or convalescent COVID-19.

The rearrangement joins TRBV18 to TRBJ2-7, with TRBD2 as a possible D gene (5 bases). This CDR3 has 14 amino acids. Germline V gene sequence: CDR1 KGHSH, CDR2 LQKENI. Trimming took 4 bases from V and 4 from J, leaving 14 bases between them. The CDR3 protein is CASSLAGGVYEQYF. CDR3 DNA sequence: TGTGCCAGCTCACTAGCAGGAGGCGTGTACGAGCAGTACTTC.

V and J are TRBV28 and TRBJ1-6, with D unresolved. Deletions cut 3 bases from V and 13 bases from J, with 10 bases between. CDR3 length: 12 amino acids. Germline V gene lookup returns CDR1 MDHEN and CDR2 SYDVKM. CDR3 residues: CASSFEGHPLHF. The CDR3 DNA follows: TGTGCCAGCAGTTTTGAGGGTCACCCCCTCCACTTT.

The chain links TRBV7-9 to TRBJ2-1, with 8 bases aligning to TRBD2. The V segment lost 3 bases and the J segment 8 bases; nucleotides outside the gene matches: 0. The CDR3 is made up of 12 amino acids. Looked up from germline, CDR1 is SEHNR and CDR2 is FQNEAQ (reference sequence). This chain's CDR3 is CASSFGGDEQFF. CDR3 sequence (DNA): TGTGCCAGCAGCTTCGGGGGGGATGAGCAGTTCTTC.

The chain is built from TRBV9 and TRBJ2-5; perhaps TRBD2 as D (5 bases). Germline CDR1 SGDLS, CDR2 YYNGEE. The ends were cut back, 4 bases at V and 5 bases at J, with 18 bases in the middle. The CDR3 covers 15 residues. DNA for the CDR3: TGTGCCAGCAGCTCCCCCGCGGGCCTCGGGGAGACCCAGTACTTC. It specifies CASSSPAGLGETQYF. Using reference TRBV9 and TRBJ2-5 for the parts outside the CDR3, the full variable domain is DSGVTQTPKHLITATGQRVTLRCSPRSGDLSVYWYQQSLDQGLQFLIQYYNGEERAKGNILERFSAQQFPDLHSELNLSSLELGDSALYFCASSSPAGLGETQYFGPGTRLLVL.

This clone was detected a few times. The chain joins TRBV7-2 to TRBJ1-1; D perhaps matches TRBD1 (5 bases). Germline-derived CDR1 and CDR2 are SGHTA and FQGNSA. V was clipped by 0 bases and J by 8 bases, with 7 bases between them. CDR3 length: 12 amino acids. This chain's CDR3 is CASSLAGGEAFF. The CDR3 nucleotides are TGTGCCAGCAGCTTAGCCGGGGGGGAAGCTTTCTTT.

This sequence joins TRBV7-6 and TRBJ2-3, with a weak D call TRBD2 (6 bases). Germline V CDR1 and CDR2: SGHVS, FNYEAQ. The V and J ends lost 5 bases and 0 bases respectively, with 15 bases between them. The CDR3 sequence is 16 residues long. Here the CDR3 DNA reads TGTGCCAGCAGCACTCATTTTAGCGGAAGCACAGATACGCAGTATTTT. Amino acid sequence: CASSTHFSGSTDTQYF.

Only one count was recorded for this clone. This rearrangement joins TRBV2 to TRBJ2-1; the D gene is possibly TRBD1 (6 bases). The CDR3 has 15 residues. Germline CDR1 is SNHLY and CDR2 is FYNNEI. V was trimmed by 6 bases and J by 0 bases, leaving 12 bases between them. CDR3 DNA sequence: TGTGCCAGCAGAGTACAGGGAAGCTCCTACAATGAGCAGTTCTTC. This sequence encodes CASRVQGSSYNEQFF.

The chain links TRBV29-1 to TRBJ1-1; D remains ambiguous. Germline CDR1 reads SQVTM; CDR2 reads ANQGSEA. With 7 bases removed from V and 0 bases from J, the gap between germline ends came to 9 bases. The CDR3 covers 12 residues. CDR3 sequence: CSGSELNTEAFF. The CDR3 DNA reads TGCAGCGGGAGTGAGTTGAACACTGAAGCTTTCTTT.

The chain has TRBV19 and TRBJ2-7; a possible D gene is TRBD1 (6 bases). Germline CDR1 LNHDA, CDR2 SQIVND (reference sequence). This CDR3 comprises 16 residues. V was pared by 5 bases and J by 9 bases, with 26 bases between. CDR3 sequence: CASSPPGTQTWPGQYF. Here the CDR3 DNA reads TGTGCCAGTAGTCCCCCCGGGACACAGACTTGGCCGGGGCAGTACTTC.

This chain links TRBV5-1 with TRBJ1-2, with a weak D call TRBD1 (6 bases). Germline V gene data show CDR1 as SGHRS and CDR2 as YFSETQ. The ends were cut back, 2 bases at V and 2 bases at J, with 13 bases in the middle. The length of the CDR3 is 15 residues. CDR3 DNA sequence: TGCGCCAGCAGCTTAGGTGGGGGCGGAAACTATGGCTACACCTTC. This sequence encodes CASSLGGGGNYGYTF.

This clone has more than one count but fewer than ten. V gene TRBV7-9 combines with J gene TRBJ1-2, with D uncertain. CDR1 is SEHNR and CDR2 is FQNEAQ in the germline V gene (reference sequence). The CDR3 is 12 amino acids. Trimming shortened V by 5 bases and J by 1 base, and 5 bases separated the two germline ends. CDR3 sequence (DNA): TGTGCCAGCAGCCGAGATAACTATGGCTACACCTTC. This encodes CASSRDNYGYTF.

This sequence joins TRBV5-1 and TRBJ1-1, with D possibly matching TRBD1 (5 bases). Trimming took off 0 bases at V and 6 bases at J, with 15 bases between the two ends. Per germline, CDR1 SGHRS and CDR2 YFSETQ. This CDR3 comprises 15 residues. The CDR3 DNA follows: TGCGCCAGCAGCTTGGTAGGACACAGTGGGTCTGAAGCTTTCTTT. Translated: CASSLVGHSGSEAFF.

The chain employs TRBV5-1 and TRBJ2-7, with 8 bases aligning to TRBD1. With V trimmed by 7 bases and J by 5 bases, 11 bases remained unmatched. Germline CDR1 is SGHRS and CDR2 is YFSETQ. CDR3 length: 14 residues. DNA for the CDR3: TGCGCCAGCGGCCCAGGGACAGGCCAGGACGAGCAGTACTTC. Residues: CASGPGTGQDEQYF.

The table lists this clone with a few counts. The rearrangement links TRBV3-1 (or the pseudogene TRBV3-2) to TRBJ1-1, with TRBD1 identical over 10 bases. The CDR3 length is 15 residues. Looked up from germline, CDR1 is LGHDT and CDR2 is YNNKEL (reference sequence). Trimming removed 5 bases from V and 3 bases from J; junction bases left unmatched: 6. The CDR3 region is CASSAGTGVYTEAFF. The CDR3 coding sequence is TGTGCCAGCAGCGCCGGGACAGGGGTATACACTGAAGCTTTCTTT.

This chain links TRBV18 with TRBJ1-1, with 7 bases identical to TRBD1. The CDR3 has 14 residues. Germline trimming cut 6 bases from V and 3 bases from J; bases unmatched to any gene: 7. From germline, CDR1 is KGHSH and CDR2 LQKENI. The CDR3 bases are TGTGCCAGCTCCCTCAACAGGGGTGACACTGAAGCTTTCTTT. Amino acids: CASSLNRGDTEAFF.

In its sample, this clone was seen once. J is TRBJ1-2 and V is TRBV6-5; 10 bases line up with TRBD1. Germline V lookup: CDR1 MNHEY, CDR2 SVGAGI. J lost 7 bases, V lost 6 bases, and 8 bases had no gene match. The CDR3 totals 14 residues. CDR3: CASRPPGQGTGYTF. The DNA of the CDR3 is TGTGCCAGCAGGCCCCCGGGACAGGGGACTGGCTACACCTTC.

V gene TRBV29-1 combines with J gene TRBJ2-5; 8 positions agree with TRBD1. This CDR3 region has 12 residues. Germline V CDR1 and CDR2: SQVTM, ANQGSEA. Unmatched junction bases numbered 1, after V lost 7 bases and J lost 0 bases. CDR3 sequence: CSAGQDQETQYF. Here the CDR3 DNA reads TGCAGCGCGGGACAGGACCAAGAGACCCAGTACTTC.

The rearrangement links TRBV5-1 to TRBJ2-3, with a possible D match to TRBD2 (6 bases). CDR3 length: 17 residues. V lost 1 base and J lost 1, with 16 bases in between. Germline loops: CDR1 SGHRS, CDR2 YFSETQ. The CDR3 loop is CASSLFDLGGGTDTQYF. For the CDR3, the DNA is TGCGCCAGCAGCTTGTTCGATTTGGGGGGTGGCACAGATACGCAGTATTTT.

This clone was recorded a few times. The chain links TRBV7-8 to TRBJ1-5; D unresolved. The CDR3 has 16 residues. Germline V lookup: CDR1 SGHVS, CDR2 FQNEAQ. V was trimmed by 1 base and J by 0 bases, leaving 10 bases between them. CDR3 DNA sequence: TGTGCCAGCAGCTTAGAGGGAGGGATTAGCAATCAGCCCCAGCATTTT. As protein: CASSLEGGISNQPQHF.

Here the CDR3 reads CASSYPLGLDGYTF. CDR3 bases: TGTGCCAGCAGCTACCCCCTGGGGCTGGATGGCTACACCTTC. The chain carries TRBV7-9 and TRBJ1-2; tentatively, D is TRBD1 (5 bases). Trimming took 4 bases from V and 6 from J, leaving 15 bases between them. This CDR3 comprises 14 residues. CDR1 SEHNR and CDR2 FQNEAQ come from the germline V gene (reference sequence). Variable domain in full (rest from reference TRBV7-9 and TRBJ1-2): DTGVSQNPRHKITKRGQNVTFRCDPISEHNRLYWYRQTLGQGPEFLTYFQNEAQLEKSRLLSDRFSAERPKGSFSTLEIQRTEQGDSAMYLCASSYPLGLDGYTFGSGTRLTVV.

This sequence joins TRBV7-2 and TRBJ1-2, with D possibly being TRBD1 (5 bases). The CDR3 covers 13 residues. V was clipped by 1 base and J by 8 bases, with 11 bases between them. The germline V gene has CDR1 SGHTA and CDR2 FQGNSA. CDR3 sequence reads: CASSLGAGNGYTF. Here the CDR3 DNA reads TGTGCCAGCAGCTTAGGGGCAGGGAACGGCTACACCTTC.

The V call is TRBV18, the J call TRBJ1-1; TRBD1 matches at 9 bases. This CDR3 spans 14 amino acids. Germline V gene sequence: CDR1 KGHSH, CDR2 LQKENI. With V trimmed by 4 bases and J by 6 bases, 6 bases remained unmatched. In DNA form, the CDR3 reads TGTGCCAGCTCACGGACGGGACAGGGCCCTGAAGCTTTCTTT. Its translation is CASSRTGQGPEAFF.

The chain recombines TRBV7-9 with TRBJ1-2; 8 nucleotides agree with TRBD1. Trimming cost V 5 bases and J 5 bases; bases outside gene matches: 7. The germline V gene has CDR1 SEHNR and CDR2 FQNEAQ (reference sequence). CDR3 length: 14 amino acids. CDR3 region: CASSRITGGYGYTF. The CDR3 DNA is TGTGCCAGCAGCCGAATCACAGGGGGGTATGGCTACACCTTC.

The chain couples TRBV4-1 to TRBJ1-6; D gene ambiguous. V dropped 0 bases and J dropped 0 bases, with 9 bases sitting between them. Per the germline V gene, CDR1 is MGHRA and CDR2 is YSYEKL. The length of the CDR3 is 17 residues. The CDR3 nucleotides read TGCGCCAGCAGCCAAGAGGCCGCACGCTCCTATAATTCACCCCTCCACTTT. Protein: CASSQEAARSYNSPLHF.

CDR3 loop: CASSLQGSGTDTQYF. For the CDR3, the DNA is TGTGCCAGCAGCTTACAGGGGAGTGGGACAGATACGCAGTATTTT. The chain employs TRBV2 and TRBJ2-3, with 7 bases matching TRBD1. The CDR3 runs 15 residues. V shed 6 bases and J 3 bases; nucleotides not matched to a gene: 9. In germline, CDR1 is SNHLY, CDR2 FYNNEI.

The chain is built from TRBV6-6 and TRBJ2-4; possibly TRBD2 for D (7 bases). Trimming took 6 bases from V and 5 from J, leaving 14 bases between them. The CDR3 consists of 14 residues. From germline, CDR1 is MNHNY and CDR2 SVGAGI (reference sequence). The CDR3 here is CASRRGGAENIQYF. CDR3 nucleotide sequence: TGTGCCAGCAGAAGGGGGGGCGCGGAAAACATTCAGTACTTC.